Following are 15 T cell receptor beta chains from one sample sequenced in a study of T-cell memory formation after mild COVID-19. Via MiXCR, TCRdb re-called the 5' RACE reads, giving one row per CDR3 protein. Of 450,000 to 650,000 distinct CDR3 sequences listed, approximately 20% are singletons. Sequenced: PBMCs or a T cell subset sorted from them (not recorded which). Receptors were obtained from an adult woman who had mild COVID-19 (a few samples of this study predate the infection). Cell type and time point are not known.

This clonotype was observed a handful of times. The chain carries TRBV2 and TRBJ2-7; D call uncertain. The V gene's germline CDR1 is SNHLY and CDR2 FYNNEI. The CDR3 runs 11 residues. Trimming shortened V by 11 bases and J by 5 bases, and 13 bases separated the two germline ends. The CDR3 DNA follows: TGTGCCTGGAAGATGTCGCACGAGCAGTACTTC. Amino acids: CAWKMSHEQYF.

A few counts support this clonotype. V usage is TRBV30 and J usage is TRBJ2-7; possibly TRBD2 for D (5 bases). This CDR3 is 13 amino acids long. Germline V gives CDR1 GTSNPN, CDR2 SVGIG (reference sequence). The V and J ends lost 2 bases and 1 base respectively, with 9 bases between them. The CDR3: CAWSFWTSYEQYF. CDR3 DNA: TGTGCCTGGAGTTTTTGGACTTCCTACGAGCAGTACTTC.

This clonotype was seen a handful of times. The chain couples TRBV20-1 to TRBJ2-7; D remains unclear. CDR1 DFQATT and CDR2 SNEGSKA come from the germline V gene (reference sequence). This CDR3 has 11 amino acids. Trimming shortened V by 5 bases and J by 3 bases, and 8 bases separated the two germline ends. CDR3 bases: TGCAGTGCTTTTTGGAACTACGAGCAGTACTTC. Translated, it gives CSAFWNYEQYF.

This clonotype showed up just a few times. The chain is built from TRBV24-1 and TRBJ2-3, with D possibly being TRBD1 (6 bases). The CDR3 is made up of 14 amino acids. Trimming took 4 bases from V and 2 from J, leaving 9 bases between them. Germline CDR1 KGHDR, CDR2 SFDVKD. CDR3 sequence: CATSDTGITDTQYF. The CDR3 DNA follows: TGTGCCACCAGTGACACAGGGATCACAGATACGCAGTATTTT.

V and J are TRBV4-1 and TRBJ1-2, with D hard to call. Germline V gene data show CDR1 as MGHRA and CDR2 as YSYEKL. The CDR3 loop spans 14 amino acids. V gave up 0 bases and J gave up 1 base, with 6 bases separating them. This CDR3 is CASSQDLGNYGYTF. The CDR3 DNA follows: TGCGCCAGCAGCCAAGATCTCGGTAACTATGGCTACACCTTC.

This clonotype was recorded a few times. The CDR3 DNA follows: TGTGCCAGCAGCGTTGGGACAGGGGGACCCTACGAGCAGTACTTC. Translating gives CASSVGTGGPYEQYF. The gene calls are TRBV7-8 and TRBJ2-7, with 11 bases lining up with TRBD1. Losses at the gene ends were 5 bases for V and 2 bases for J; bases not matched to a gene: 5. This CDR3 is built from 15 residues. Germline V CDR1 and CDR2: SGHVS, FQNEAQ.

This clonotype was picked up a small number of times. The J gene is TRBJ2-1, the V gene TRBV9; D is possibly TRBD2 (6 bases). V was pared by 0 bases and J by 2 bases, with 15 bases between. CDR3 length: 17 residues. Germline CDR1 SGDLS, CDR2 YYNGEE. This CDR3 is CASSVGDSGYPYNEQFF. CDR3 sequence (DNA): TGTGCCAGCAGCGTAGGCGATAGCGGATATCCCTACAATGAGCAGTTCTTC.

The chain uses TRBV9 and TRBJ2-1; no firm D call. The length of the CDR3 is 15 residues. V was cut by 0 bases and J by 0 bases, with 7 bases left in between. The V gene's germline CDR1 is SGDLS and CDR2 YYNGEE. The CDR3 sequence: CASSVGPNSYNEQFF. DNA of the CDR3: TGTGCCAGCAGCGTAGGCCCAAACTCCTACAATGAGCAGTTCTTC.

A few counts support this clonotype. The chain couples TRBV21-1 to TRBJ2-1; the D segment call TRBD2 is taken from the table without a DNA check. TRBV21-1 is marked as a pseudogene. The CDR3 loop spans 14 amino acids. In DNA, the CDR3 is TGTGCCAGCACAGATTGGCTAGTCAGCAATGAGCAGTTCTTC. It is translated as CASTDWLVSNEQFF.

This clonotype was counted between two and nine times. This rearrangement joins TRBV24-1 to TRBJ2-5; the D gene is possibly TRBD1 (6 bases). This CDR3 has 12 residues. Trimming pared 6 bases from V and 4 bases from J, leaving 8 bases between. Germline CDR1 is KGHDR and CDR2 is SFDVKD. CDR3 in DNA: TGTGCCACCAGTCCACAGGGAGAGACCCAGTACTTC. This translates into CATSPQGETQYF.

The gene calls are TRBV30 and TRBJ2-7, with 9 nucleotides matching TRBD2. J was trimmed by 2 bases and V by 0 bases; bases with no gene match: 2. The CDR3 runs to 14 residues. Germline assignment: CDR1 GTSNPN and CDR2 SVGIG (reference sequence). CDR3 region: CAWSVPSGAYEQYF. For the CDR3, the DNA is TGTGCCTGGAGTGTACCTAGCGGGGCCTACGAGCAGTACTTC.

The V and J genes are TRBV20-1 and TRBJ2-7; 8 bases align to TRBD2. This CDR3 has 14 amino acids. In germline, CDR1 is DFQATT, CDR2 SNEGSKA (reference sequence). Germline trimming cut 1 base from V and 1 base from J; bases unmatched to any gene: 3. The CDR3 sequence is CSARAGTRSYEQYF. DNA of the CDR3: TGCAGTGCTAGAGCCGGGACTAGGTCCTACGAGCAGTACTTC.

This clonotype was counted between two and nine times. This rearrangement joins TRBV7-3 to TRBJ2-2; 9 bases align to TRBD2. Germline CDR1 and CDR2: SGHTA and FQGTGA. The CDR3 extends over 16 amino acids. V shed 4 bases and J 4 bases; nucleotides not matched to a gene: 7. DNA of the CDR3: TGTGCCAGCAGCTCCTCTAGCGGGAAGGTCACCGGGGAGCTGTTTTTT. It is translated as CASSSSSGKVTGELFF.

The V gene is TRBV9, the J gene TRBJ2-5; D possibly corresponds to TRBD1 (5 bases). The germline CDR1 and CDR2 sequences are SGDLS and YYNGEE. V lost 0 bases, J lost 3 bases, and 9 bases lay in between. The CDR3 has 14 amino acids. CDR3 in DNA: TGTGCCAGCAGCGTAGCCGCAGGGAAAGAGACCCAGTACTTC. Protein product: CASSVAAGKETQYF.

This clonotype was seen once. The CDR3: CASSFQGSTEAFF. The CDR3 region has the DNA TGTGCCAGCAGCTTCCAGGGTAGCACTGAAGCTTTCTTT. This chain uses TRBV7-6 with TRBJ1-1; TRBD1 is a possible D gene (5 bases). The CDR3 is made up of 13 amino acids. The germline V gene encodes CDR1 SGHVS and CDR2 FNYEAQ. Between the trimmed V and J ends, which lost 3 bases and 4 bases, there was a span of 9 bases.